Below, 29 T cell receptor beta chains from the same sample are listed, as sequenced in a study of blood T cell repertoires in COVID-19. Clones were sequenced by immunoSEQ multiplex PCR, and TCRdb holds only the in-frame ones, with some missing. The sample shows hundreds of thousands of clones, 89% of them seen only once. What was sequenced was peripheral blood. All receptors come from a man younger than 35 with COVID-19, enrolled during active disease.

The rearrangement links TRBV4-1 to TRBJ2-7, with a possible D match to TRBD1 (6 bases). CDR3 length equals 13 residues. From germline, CDR1 is MGHRA and CDR2 YSYEKL. Trimming took off 1 base at V and 4 bases at J, with 8 bases between the two ends. The CDR3 spells CASSQGDTYEQYF. The CDR3, as DNA: TGCGCCAGCAGCCAAGGGGACACTTACGAGCAGTACTTC.

The chain is built from TRBV11-2 and TRBJ2-7; tentative D call: TRBD2 (5 bases). The CDR3 runs 14 residues. Germline-derived CDR1 and CDR2 are SGHAT and FQNNGV. Trimming took 0 bases from V and 0 from J, leaving 6 bases between them. As DNA, the CDR3 is TGTGCCAGCAGCTTAGAAGCGGACTCCTACGAGCAGTACTTC. Encoded protein: CASSLEADSYEQYF.

This chain uses TRBV11-2 with TRBJ1-6, with 10 positions matching TRBD1. This CDR3 contains 11 residues. The junction had 1 base not matched to a gene; V was cut back by 4 bases and J by 16 bases. Germline-derived CDR1 and CDR2 are SGHAT and FQNNGV. The CDR3 loop reads CASSSGQGLHF. In DNA form, the CDR3 reads TGTGCCAGCAGCTCGGGACAGGGGCTCCACTTT.

The rearrangement uses TRBV6-4 and TRBJ1-4, with no clear D. Looked up from germline, CDR1 is MRHNA and CDR2 is SNTAGT. CDR3 length: 14 amino acids. V was cut by 4 bases and J by 8 bases, with 14 bases left in between. The CDR3 region is CASSARSSGEKLFF. In nucleotides, the CDR3 is TGTGCCAGCAGTGCCCGGTCCTCGGGGGAAAAACTGTTTTTT.

The V and J genes are TRBV7-8 and TRBJ2-5; 10 bases fit TRBD1. This CDR3 comprises 14 residues. V lost 3 bases, J lost 4 bases, and 2 bases stayed unmatched. Germline V gene data show CDR1 as SGHVS and CDR2 as FQNEAQ. The CDR3 DNA is TGTGCCAGCAGCTTGACAGGGGGCGGAGAGACCCAGTACTTC. The encoded protein is CASSLTGGGETQYF. The full variable domain, its missing parts supplied by reference TRBV7-8 and TRBJ2-5, is GAGVSQSPRYKVAKRGQDVALRCDPISGHVSLFWYQQALGQGPEFLTYFQNEAQLDKSGLPSDRFFAERPEGSVSTLKIQRTQQEDSAVYLCASSLTGGGETQYFGPGTRLLVL.

The gene calls are TRBV6-5 and TRBJ2-2; no definite D call. The V gene lost 7 bases and the J gene lost 7 bases, with 13 bases spanning the gap. CDR1 MNHEY and CDR2 SVGAGI come from the germline V gene. The CDR3 is made up of 13 amino acids. The CDR3 sequence is CASKWADHGELFF. The CDR3 DNA is TGTGCCAGCAAGTGGGCCGACCACGGGGAGCTGTTTTTT.

The V and J genes are TRBV4-1 and TRBJ1-2; 10 nucleotides match TRBD1. Losses at the gene ends were 1 base for V and 8 bases for J; bases not matched to a gene: 7. Germline values: CDR1 MGHRA, CDR2 YSYEKL. The length of the CDR3 is 15 residues. The CDR3: CASSQGQGAGSGYTF. The CDR3 nucleotides are TGCGCCAGCAGCCAAGGACAGGGGGCCGGGTCGGGCTACACCTTC.

V is TRBV4-1 and J is TRBJ2-7, with TRBD2 as a possible D gene (5 bases). Germline lookup yields CDR1 MGHRA and CDR2 YSYEKL. Trimming left V 1 base short and J 5 bases short, with 15 bases between. The CDR3 has 15 amino acids. The DNA of the CDR3 is TGCGCCAGCAGCCAAGTTTTTACTAGGACCCACGAGCAGTACTTC. Translation gives CASSQVFTRTHEQYF.

The V and J genes are TRBV9 and TRBJ2-5, with a tentative D call TRBD1 (6 bases). V dropped 6 bases and J dropped 2 bases, with 17 bases sitting between them. This CDR3 has 15 amino acids. Germline lookup yields CDR1 SGDLS and CDR2 YYNGEE. The CDR3, as DNA: TGTGCCAGCACCCCAGGACAGAGCACACAAGAGACCCAGTACTTC. The encoded protein is CASTPGQSTQETQYF.

The rearrangement links TRBV29-1 to TRBJ2-5, with TRBD1 identical over 7 bases. Germline loops: CDR1 SQVTM, CDR2 ANQGSEA. The CDR3 has 14 residues. J was trimmed by 5 bases and V by 4 bases; bases with no gene match: 10. The DNA of the CDR3 is TGCAGCGTTGGGACGACAGGGACCCTTGAGACCCAGTACTTC. This encodes CSVGTTGTLETQYF.

The chain combines TRBV2 with TRBJ2-2, with 7 positions matching TRBD2. Per germline, CDR1 SNHLY and CDR2 FYNNEI. Trimming at V came to 3 bases and at J to 7 bases, leaving 5 bases not matched to a gene. The CDR3 loop spans 14 amino acids. The CDR3 region is CASSDVGGSGELFF. The CDR3 nucleotides are TGTGCCAGCAGTGATGTGGGGGGGAGCGGGGAGCTGTTTTTT. Filled out from reference TRBV2 and TRBJ2-2, the complete variable domain reads EPEVTQTPSHQVTQMGQEVILRCVPISNHLYFYWYRQILGQKVEFLVSFYNNEISEKSEIFDDQFSVERPDGSNFTLKIRSTKLEDSAMYFCASSDVGGSGELFFGEGSRLTVL.

The genes are TRBV11-3 and TRBJ1-2; D not certain. V was pared by 5 bases and J by 5 bases, with 18 bases between. Germline lookup yields CDR1 SGHNT and CDR2 YENEEA. The CDR3 contains 15 residues. CDR3 sequence (DNA): TGTGCCAGCAGCGGGAGGGTAGGGTCGCATTATGGCTACACCTTC. It translates to CASSGRVGSHYGYTF.

The chain recombines TRBV16 with TRBJ1-3, with 8 bases that match TRBD1. CDR3 length: 17 amino acids. Trimming removed 4 bases from V and 2 bases from J; junction bases left unmatched: 10. CDR1 KGHSY and CDR2 FQNENV come from the germline V gene. This CDR3 reads CASSPYSTGGTGNTIYF. The CDR3 nucleotides read TGTGCCAGCAGCCCGTACTCCACAGGGGGAACTGGAAACACCATATATTTT. Combining the CDR3 with reference TRBV16 and TRBJ1-3 gives the whole variable domain GEEVAQTPKHLVRGEGQKAKLYCAPIKGHSYVFWYQQVLKNEFKFLISFQNENVFDETGMPKERFSAKCLPNSPCSLEIQATKLEDSAVYFCASSPYSTGGTGNTIYFGEGSWLTVV.

This clone has just one count. V gene TRBV5-1 combines with J gene TRBJ2-1, with D maybe TRBD1 (6 bases). There are 17 residues in the CDR3. Germline V gives CDR1 SGHRS, CDR2 YFSETQ. The V and J ends lost 4 bases and 8 bases respectively, with 25 bases between them. The CDR3 protein is CASSGQTDTLGRDEQFF. The CDR3 DNA reads as TGCGCCAGCAGCGGACAGACAGACACCCTCGGTAGGGATGAGCAGTTCTTC.

The CDR3 region is CASSVLAGGPTDTQYF. CDR3 bases: TGCGCCAGCAGCGTTCTAGCGGGAGGGCCTACAGATACGCAGTATTTT. This chain connects TRBV5-1 to TRBJ2-3; 12 bases align to TRBD2. Germline CDR1 and CDR2: SGHRS and YFSETQ. The CDR3 runs to 16 residues. The junction had 6 bases not matched to a gene; V was cut back by 4 bases and J by 3 bases.

The CDR3 sequence is CAWSNGEYNEQFF. CDR3 sequence (DNA): TGTGCCTGGAGTAATGGGGAGTACAATGAGCAGTTCTTC. The chain carries TRBV30 and TRBJ2-1, with a possible D match to TRBD2 (5 bases). The V gene lost 2 bases and the J gene lost 4 bases, with 9 bases spanning the gap. This CDR3 region has 13 residues. Germline V gives CDR1 GTSNPN, CDR2 SVGIG (reference sequence).

The chain combines TRBV4-2 with TRBJ1-3; tentative D call: TRBD1 (5 bases). The germline V and J ends were trimmed by 0 bases and 0 bases, with 15 bases remaining between them. The CDR3 runs 18 residues. CDR1 and CDR2 from the germline V gene are LGHNA and YNFKEQ. This CDR3 reads CASSQDGGMGGSGNTIYF. As DNA, the CDR3 is TGTGCCAGCAGCCAAGATGGAGGTATGGGGGGCTCTGGAAACACCATATATTTT.

CDR3 coding DNA: TGCGCCAGCAGTGGGGCGAAAGACTCCTACGAGCAGTACTTC. Its translation is CASSGAKDSYEQYF. V is TRBV10-1 and J is TRBJ2-7; D is unclear. There are 14 residues in the CDR3. CDR1 is WNHNN and CDR2 is SYGVQD in the germline V gene (reference sequence). Trimming pared 4 bases from V and 0 bases from J, leaving 10 bases between.

This clone has a single count. The V gene is TRBV2, the J gene TRBJ1-6; TRBD1 agrees at 10 bases. The V segment lost 5 bases and the J segment 10 bases; nucleotides outside the gene matches: 14. Germline V gives CDR1 SNHLY, CDR2 FYNNEI. The CDR3 runs 17 residues. For the CDR3, the DNA is TGTGCCAGCAGTCGTCGCTCCGGGACAGGGGAAGGATCACCCCTCCACTTT. It is translated as CASSRRSGTGEGSPLHF.

This clone is a singleton in its sample. This chain links TRBV13 with TRBJ2-1; maybe TRBD1 (6 bases). From germline, CDR1 is PRHDT and CDR2 FYEKMQ (reference sequence). V dropped 5 bases and J dropped 9 bases, with 11 bases sitting between them. CDR3 size: 12 residues. The CDR3 nucleotides are TGTGCCAGCAGCGCAGGGGAAGCTGAGCAGTTCTTC. Its translation is CASSAGEAEQFF. The full variable domain, rest sourced from reference TRBV13 and TRBJ2-1, is AAGVIQSPRHLIKEKRETATLKCYPIPRHDTVYWYQQGPGQDPQFLISFYEKMQSDKGSIPDRFSAQQFSDYHSELNMSSLELGDSALYFCASSAGEAEQFFGPGTRLTVL.

The rearrangement uses TRBV27 and TRBJ2-1; possibly TRBD1 for D (5 bases). Looked up from germline, CDR1 is MNHEY and CDR2 is SMNVEV (reference sequence). The length of the CDR3 is 13 residues. V was trimmed by 6 bases and J by 2 bases, leaving 8 bases between them. CDR3 region: CASRGPAYNEQFF. As DNA, the CDR3 is TGTGCCAGCAGGGGGCCCGCCTACAATGAGCAGTTCTTC.

The V gene is TRBV24-1, the J gene TRBJ2-2, with D maybe TRBD2 (5 bases). Trimming left V 3 bases short and J 4 bases short, with 17 bases between. The CDR3 has 17 residues. The V gene's germline CDR1 is KGHDR and CDR2 SFDVKD. CDR3: CATSDRTVFGSTGELFF. CDR3 nucleotide sequence: TGTGCCACCAGTGATCGGACGGTCTTTGGGAGCACCGGGGAGCTGTTTTTT.

The chain employs TRBV6-1 and TRBJ2-7, with a possible D match to TRBD2 (5 bases). The V end was cut by 2 bases, the J end by 5 bases, with 10 bases between. CDR3 length: 13 amino acids. CDR1 is MNHNS, CDR2 SASEGT, per germline. The CDR3 region is CASSEFLGDEQYF. In nucleotides, the CDR3 is TGTGCCAGCAGTGAATTTCTGGGAGACGAGCAGTACTTC.

This chain links TRBV6-6 with TRBJ1-1, with 9 nucleotides matching TRBD1. J gave up 4 bases and V 7 bases, and 13 bases lay outside the gene matches. The germline gives CDR1 MNHNY, CDR2 SVGAGI (reference sequence). The CDR3 is made up of 16 amino acids. The CDR3: CASTGDRGDGFTEAFF. CDR3 sequence (DNA): TGTGCCAGCACCGGAGACAGGGGGGATGGCTTCACTGAAGCTTTCTTT.

The chain couples TRBV5-1 to TRBJ2-1; 7 nucleotides match TRBD1. The CDR3 is made up of 17 amino acids. Germline V gives CDR1 SGHRS, CDR2 YFSETQ. V was clipped by 0 bases and J by 5 bases; unmatched bases: 11. CDR3 sequence reads: CASSLGFWGTGDNEQFF. CDR3 bases: TGCGCCAGCAGCTTGGGTTTTTGGGGAACAGGGGACAATGAGCAGTTCTTC. The full variable domain, its missing parts supplied by reference TRBV5-1 and TRBJ2-1, is KAGVTQTPRYLIKTRGQQVTLSCSPISGHRSVSWYQQTPGQGLQFLFEYFSETQRNKGNFPGRFSGRQFSNSRSEMNVSTLELGDSALYLCASSLGFWGTGDNEQFFGPGTRLTVL.

The J gene is TRBJ2-1, the V gene TRBV19, with 8 bases that match TRBD2. The CDR3 consists of 13 residues. Germline V gene data show CDR1 as LNHDA and CDR2 as SQIVND (reference sequence). The junction had 4 bases not matched to a gene; V was cut back by 6 bases and J by 6 bases. CDR3 nucleotide sequence: TGTGCCAGTAGAACGGGAGGGATCAATGAGCAGTTCTTC. Encoded protein: CASRTGGINEQFF.

The chain recombines TRBV11-3 with TRBJ2-3; unclear D gene. From germline, CDR1 is SGHNT and CDR2 YENEEA. The CDR3 loop spans 12 amino acids. V was pared by 3 bases and J by 6 bases, with 7 bases between. The CDR3, as DNA: TGTGCCAGCAGCTTCCCTCGTGATACGCAGTATTTT. Translation: CASSFPRDTQYF.

The chain combines TRBV29-1 with TRBJ1-4, with 8 bases fitting TRBD1. Germline V gene sequence: CDR1 SQVTM, CDR2 ANQGSEA. Losses at the gene ends were 7 bases for V and 7 bases for J; bases not matched to a gene: 8. The CDR3 runs 13 residues. CDR3 sequence (DNA): TGCAGCGCCAACAGGGGGGTCGGTGAAAAACTGTTTTTT. Residues: CSANRGVGEKLFF.

This clone was counted only a few times. This chain joins TRBV5-1 and TRBJ2-3; 7 bases align to TRBD1. Germline CDR1 reads SGHRS; CDR2 reads YFSETQ. Trimming took 3 bases from V and 2 from J; bases not matched to a gene: 6. CDR3 length equals 15 residues. The CDR3 region has the DNA TGCGCCAGCAGCTCGACAGGGCTCCTCACAGATACGCAGTATTTT. Translating gives CASSSTGLLTDTQYF. The full variable domain, rest sourced from reference TRBV5-1 and TRBJ2-3, is KAGVTQTPRYLIKTRGQQVTLSCSPISGHRSVSWYQQTPGQGLQFLFEYFSETQRNKGNFPGRFSGRQFSNSRSEMNVSTLELGDSALYLCASSSTGLLTDTQYFGPGTRLTVL.